Listed here are 21 T cell receptor beta chains from one sample, sequenced in a study of cytomegalovirus exposure and HLA in healthy donors. Profiling relied on immunoSEQ multiplex PCR, and the TCRdb table lists in-frame clones only, not all of them. Here the sample spans tens of thousands of clones, approximately 94% being singletons. What was sequenced was PBMCs. The receptors derive from a man aged 18 to 30 in good health and CMV-seropositive.

The chain is built from TRBV7-6 and TRBJ1-1, with 9 bases identical to TRBD1. Germline V gene sequence: CDR1 SGHVS, CDR2 FNYEAQ. J was trimmed by 3 bases and V by 2 bases; bases with no gene match: 4. The length of the CDR3 is 15 residues. The CDR3 nucleotides read TGTGCCAGCAGCTTAAGGGGACAGGGTGACACTGAAGCTTTCTTT. Protein sequence: CASSLRGQGDTEAFF.

This sequence joins TRBV7-6 and TRBJ2-3, with a weak D call TRBD1 (5 bases). From germline, CDR1 is SGHVS and CDR2 FNYEAQ. The CDR3 totals 12 residues. The V and J ends lost 5 bases and 5 bases respectively, with 8 bases between them. CDR3 amino acids: CASSPDRDTQYF. CDR3 nucleotide sequence: TGTGCCAGCAGCCCCGACAGAGATACGCAGTATTTT. Using reference TRBV7-6 and TRBJ2-3 for the parts outside the CDR3, the full variable domain is GAGVSQSPRYKVTKRGQDVALRCDPISGHVSLYWYRQALGQGPEFLTYFNYEAQQDKSGLPNDRFSAERPEGSISTLTIQRTEQRDSAMYRCASSPDRDTQYFGPGTRLTVL.

J is TRBJ2-7 and V is TRBV28; TRBD1 matches 8 bases. Trimming removed 5 bases from V and 4 bases from J; junction bases left unmatched: 7. The germline gives CDR1 MDHEN, CDR2 SYDVKM. The CDR3 covers 14 residues. The CDR3 region has the DNA TGTGCCAGCAGTAAGACAGGGGAGGATTACGAGCAGTACTTC. This codes for CASSKTGEDYEQYF.

The chain links TRBV6-4 to TRBJ2-7; D gene uncertain. This CDR3 has 13 residues. CDR1 MRHNA and CDR2 SNTAGT come from the germline V gene. V dropped 10 bases and J dropped 2 bases, with 15 bases sitting between them. CDR3 DNA: TGTGCCAACCGCCCTGCGGATACCTACGAGCAGTACTTC. It specifies CANRPADTYEQYF.

V is TRBV12-5 and J is TRBJ2-3; D is possibly TRBD1 (6 bases). CDR1 and CDR2 (germline): LGHNT, FRNRAP. V gave up 7 bases and J gave up 5 bases, with 13 bases separating them. The CDR3 length is 13 residues. The CDR3 sequence: CASVPGVVDTQYF. CDR3 nucleotide sequence: TGTGCTAGTGTTCCAGGGGTCGTAGATACGCAGTATTTT.

This clone turned up a few times. The chain carries TRBV19 and TRBJ2-5; the D gene is possibly TRBD2 (7 bases). CDR1 and CDR2 (germline): LNHDA, SQIVND (reference sequence). Between the trimmed V and J ends, which lost 6 bases and 4 bases, there was a span of 15 bases. CDR3 size: 14 residues. The CDR3 is CASRSAGAGETQYF. For the CDR3, the DNA is TGTGCCAGTAGGAGCGCGGGGGCGGGAGAGACCCAGTACTTC.

This CDR3 is CAISESGQMNTEAFF. In DNA, the CDR3 is TGTGCCATCAGTGAGTCGGGACAGATGAACACTGAAGCTTTCTTT. The chain combines TRBV10-3 with TRBJ1-1; 7 bases line up with TRBD1. Germline trimming cut 0 bases from V and 0 bases from J; bases unmatched to any gene: 1. This CDR3 is 15 amino acids long. Germline values: CDR1 ENHRY, CDR2 SYGVKD.

The CDR3 sequence is CASSEVLTTVLYNEQFF. Here the CDR3 DNA reads TGTGCCAGCAGTGAAGTTCTTACGACAGTACTTTACAATGAGCAGTTCTTC. The chain couples TRBV6-1 to TRBJ2-1; maybe TRBD1 (5 bases). This CDR3 region has 17 residues. From germline, CDR1 is MNHNS and CDR2 SASEGT. V gave up 1 base and J gave up 4 bases, with 17 bases separating them.

V gene TRBV25-1 combines with J gene TRBJ1-3; TRBD1 agrees at 7 bases. This CDR3 has 13 amino acids. Germline CDR1 reads MGHDK; CDR2 reads SYGVNS. The V segment lost 11 bases and the J segment 3 bases; nucleotides outside the gene matches: 7. The DNA of the CDR3 is TGTGCCGGATCAGGGGGAGATGGAAACACCATATATTTT. It yields the protein CAGSGGDGNTIYF.

This clone was observed once. The V and J genes are TRBV9 and TRBJ2-7; 8 nucleotides agree with TRBD1. CDR1 and CDR2 (germline): SGDLS, YYNGEE. V was clipped by 0 bases and J by 5 bases; unmatched bases: 10. The CDR3 spans 16 residues. This CDR3 reads CASSVGVGQGAHEQYF. The CDR3 DNA reads TGTGCCAGCAGCGTAGGGGTGGGGCAGGGGGCCCACGAGCAGTACTTC.

The V and J genes are TRBV5-4 and TRBJ2-1, with D possibly being TRBD2 (5 bases). The CDR3 has 15 residues. Trimming removed 5 bases from V and 2 bases from J, with 14 bases in between. Germline V lookup: CDR1 SGHNT, CDR2 YYREEE (reference sequence). The CDR3 here is CASRVWSGTYNEQFF. In nucleotides, the CDR3 is TGTGCCAGCAGGGTGTGGAGCGGCACCTACAATGAGCAGTTCTTC.

The sample holds one count of this clone. The chain links TRBV7-2 to TRBJ2-3; TRBD2 agrees at 7 bases. The CDR3 sequence is 15 residues long. Germline loops: CDR1 SGHTA, CDR2 FQGNSA. V gave up 5 bases and J gave up 4 bases; unmatched junction bases: 9. CDR3 nucleotides: TGTGCCAGCAGCACTCCGGGACTATCGGCAGATACGCAGTATTTT. It encodes CASSTPGLSADTQYF.

This chain connects TRBV7-2 to TRBJ2-1; 9 bases map to TRBD2. J was trimmed by 5 bases and V by 1 base; bases with no gene match: 3. The CDR3 is 15 amino acids. The germline V gene has CDR1 SGHTA and CDR2 FQGNSA. CDR3 DNA: TGTGCCAGCAGCTTAGTCCTAGCGGGGCACAATGAGCAGTTCTTC. Translated, it gives CASSLVLAGHNEQFF.

The gene calls are TRBV9 and TRBJ2-1, with 11 bases lining up with TRBD2. The germline V gene has CDR1 SGDLS and CDR2 YYNGEE. This CDR3 has 16 amino acids. The V and J ends lost 0 bases and 9 bases, in that order; junction bases with no gene match: 8. In DNA, the CDR3 is TGTGCCAGCAGCGTAGATAGCGGGAGGGCCTCTGGTGAGCAGTTCTTC. Translating it yields CASSVDSGRASGEQFF.

This clone was seen once. V and J are TRBV9 and TRBJ2-3; 15 positions match TRBD2. This CDR3 region has 19 residues. V lost 3 bases and J lost 4; bases outside the gene matches: 12. CDR1 is SGDLS and CDR2 is YYNGEE in the germline V gene. The CDR3 protein is CASSEGTSGGPRRADTQYF. In DNA form, the CDR3 reads TGTGCCAGCAGCGAGGGGACTAGCGGGGGGCCCCGCCGGGCAGATACGCAGTATTTT. Full variable domain (outside the CDR3, taken from reference TRBV9 and TRBJ2-3): DSGVTQTPKHLITATGQRVTLRCSPRSGDLSVYWYQQSLDQGLQFLIQYYNGEERAKGNILERFSAQQFPDLHSELNLSSLELGDSALYFCASSEGTSGGPRRADTQYFGPGTRLTVL.

V and J are TRBV7-9 and TRBJ2-2; D might be TRBD1 (5 bases). V was cut by 2 bases and J by 0 bases, with 7 bases left in between. This CDR3 region has 15 residues. From germline, CDR1 is SEHNR and CDR2 FQNEAQ (reference sequence). CDR3 coding DNA: TGTGCCAGCAGCTTAAGACAGTCGAACACCGGGGAGCTGTTTTTT. Translated: CASSLRQSNTGELFF.

The V and J genes are TRBV4-1 and TRBJ2-3, with 14 nucleotides matching TRBD2. The V segment lost 8 bases and the J segment 2 bases; nucleotides outside the gene matches: 12. The CDR3 contains 18 residues. Germline CDR1 and CDR2: MGHRA and YSYEKL. CDR3 in DNA: TGCGCCAGCCGAATGTCGGGACTAGCGGGGGCGTACACAGATACGCAGTATTTT. Its translation is CASRMSGLAGAYTDTQYF.

This clone was counted a single time. The chain links TRBV13 to TRBJ2-7; 11 nucleotides agree with TRBD1. The CDR3 consists of 14 residues. The V gene end was trimmed by 5 bases and the J gene end by 2 bases; junction bases not matched to a gene: 2. In germline, CDR1 is PRHDT, CDR2 FYEKMQ (reference sequence). The CDR3 loop reads CASSTGQGAYEQYF. The CDR3 DNA is TGTGCCAGCAGCACGGGACAGGGGGCCTACGAGCAGTACTTC.

This chain uses TRBV28 with TRBJ1-4; TRBD1 aligns across 9 bases. Germline V CDR1 and CDR2: MDHEN, SYDVKM. The CDR3 is 16 residues long. The V gene end was trimmed by 5 bases and the J gene end by 5 bases; junction bases not matched to a gene: 9. The CDR3 loop is CASSPTSGTGNEKLFF. CDR3 DNA sequence: TGTGCCAGCAGTCCAACTTCCGGGACAGGGAATGAAAAACTGTTTTTT.

The rearrangement uses TRBV4-1 and TRBJ1-3; D possibly corresponds to TRBD1 (5 bases). Trimming cost V 1 base and J 1 base, with 8 bases left between them. Germline values: CDR1 MGHRA, CDR2 YSYEKL. This CDR3 is 15 amino acids long. The CDR3 sequence: CASSQGQGSGNTIYF. As DNA, the CDR3 is TGCGCCAGCAGCCAAGGGCAGGGATCTGGAAACACCATATATTTT.

The chain uses TRBV2 and TRBJ1-2; unclear D gene. This CDR3 spans 14 amino acids. V dropped 2 bases and J dropped 6 bases, with 13 bases sitting between them. Per the germline V gene, CDR1 is SNHLY and CDR2 is FYNNEI. The CDR3 coding sequence is TGTGCCAGCAGTGAATGGGCGGAGGTCGATGGCTACACCTTC. Translation gives CASSEWAEVDGYTF. Full variable domain (outside the CDR3, taken from reference TRBV2 and TRBJ1-2): EPEVTQTPSHQVTQMGQEVILRCVPISNHLYFYWYRQILGQKVEFLVSFYNNEISEKSEIFDDQFSVERPDGSNFTLKIRSTKLEDSAMYFCASSEWAEVDGYTFGSGTRLTVV.